These 30 T cell receptor beta chains came from one sample sequenced in a study of T cell responses to AZD1222 COVID-19 vaccine. The data were produced by immunoSEQ multiplex PCR, yet TCRdb's version contains in-frame clones alone and is incomplete. The table has 90,000 to 150,000 clones, around nine tenths seen once. The specimen was peripheral blood, collected on day 0 of AZD1222 vaccination. All receptors derive from an adult in good health.

Written as DNA, the CDR3 is TGTGCCAGTAGTACGACAGGGGGCTGGGGCACTGAAGCTTTCTTT. Translated, it gives CASSTTGGWGTEAFF. The chain employs TRBV19 and TRBJ1-1, with 10 bases aligning to TRBD1. The CDR3 is 15 residues long. With 4 bases clipped from V and 4 bases from J, the junction kept 6 bases outside the gene matches. Germline-derived CDR1 and CDR2 are LNHDA and SQIVND (reference sequence). The complete variable domain, with remaining parts taken from reference TRBV19 and TRBJ1-1, reads DGGITQSPKYLFRKEGQNVTLSCEQNLNHDAMYWYRQDPGQGLRLIYYSQIVNDFQKGDIAEGYSVSREKKESFPLTVTSAQKNPTAFYLCASSTTGGWGTEAFFGQGTRLTVV.

The chain couples TRBV9 to TRBJ2-1; TRBD1 aligns across 11 bases. Germline-derived CDR1 and CDR2 are SGDLS and YYNGEE. The CDR3 is made up of 14 amino acids. With V trimmed by 4 bases and J by 8 bases, 5 bases remained unmatched. CDR3 amino acids: CASSPWTGGYEQFF. The DNA of the CDR3 is TGTGCCAGCAGCCCCTGGACAGGGGGCTATGAGCAGTTCTTC.

This chain links TRBV5-1 with TRBJ1-6; D might be TRBD1 (5 bases). CDR3 length: 13 amino acids. The V gene lost 0 bases and the J gene lost 11 bases, with 9 bases spanning the gap. The germline V gene encodes CDR1 SGHRS and CDR2 YFSETQ. The CDR3 loop is CASSLGDSTPLHF. The DNA for the CDR3 is TGCGCCAGCAGCTTGGGGGACTCTACACCCCTCCACTTT.

V and J are TRBV5-1 and TRBJ2-1; D not resolved. Looked up from germline, CDR1 is SGHRS and CDR2 is YFSETQ. V lost 2 bases, J lost 1 base, and 10 bases lay in between. This CDR3 comprises 15 residues. The CDR3 here is CASSLDWNSYNEQFF. CDR3 bases: TGCGCCAGCAGCTTAGACTGGAATTCCTACAATGAGCAGTTCTTC.

The chain joins TRBV21-1 to TRBJ2-3; the table assigns TRBD2, which was not confirmed against the DNA. TRBV21-1 counts as a pseudogene. The CDR3 consists of 15 residues. CDR3: CASSKGLAGTDTQYF. Written as DNA, the CDR3 is TGTGCCAGCAGCAAAGGGCTAGCGGGCACAGATACGCAGTATTTT.

The V and J genes are TRBV6-1 and TRBJ2-7; TRBD2 matches 10 bases. Germline V lookup: CDR1 MNHNS, CDR2 SASEGT. This CDR3 has 17 residues. V dropped 0 bases and J dropped 0; count of bases not matched to a gene: 5. The CDR3 loop reads CASSEARASGSSYEQYF. The CDR3 nucleotides read TGTGCCAGCAGTGAAGCGAGGGCTAGCGGGAGCTCCTACGAGCAGTACTTC.

This chain joins TRBV7-8 and TRBJ2-3, with D possibly matching TRBD2 (5 bases). Trimming pared 5 bases from V and 4 bases from J, leaving 16 bases between. The CDR3 is 15 residues long. Germline values: CDR1 SGHVS, CDR2 FQNEAQ. CDR3 sequence reads: CASSRRFTGADTQYF. The CDR3 coding sequence is TGTGCCAGCAGCCGTCGTTTCACCGGGGCAGATACGCAGTATTTT.

The chain employs TRBV5-4 and TRBJ2-2; D is perhaps TRBD2 (5 bases). The CDR3 is 15 amino acids. Trimming cost V 0 bases and J 5 bases, with 11 bases left between them. Per germline, CDR1 SGHNT and CDR2 YYREEE (reference sequence). The CDR3 is CASSLDPLGTGELFF. CDR3 nucleotides: TGTGCCAGCAGCTTGGACCCACTAGGTACCGGGGAGCTGTTTTTT.

This CDR3 reads CASSPPNTGELFF. The CDR3 DNA is TGTGCCAGCAGCCCTCCCAACACCGGGGAGCTGTTTTTT. The chain joins TRBV11-1 to TRBJ2-2; unclear D gene. Trimming cost V 5 bases and J 2 bases, with 6 bases left between them. CDR1 SGHAT and CDR2 FQDESV come from the germline V gene (reference sequence). The CDR3 runs 13 residues.

The chain combines TRBV15 with TRBJ2-7; either TRBD1 or TRBD2 may supply D (5 bases each). This CDR3 spans 14 amino acids. Per the germline V gene, CDR1 is LNHNV and CDR2 is YYDKDF (reference sequence). V was cut by 9 bases and J by 0 bases, with 15 bases left in between. In DNA, the CDR3 is TGTGCCACAGGAACAGAGGGGCCCTCCTACGAGCAGTACTTC. It yields the protein CATGTEGPSYEQYF. Full variable domain (remainder filled in from reference TRBV15 and TRBJ2-7): DAMVIQNPRYQVTQFGKPVTLSCSQTLNHNVMYWYQQKSSQAPKLLFHYYDKDFNNEADTPDNFQSRRPNTSFCFLDIRSPGLGDTAMYLCATGTEGPSYEQYFGPGTRLTVT.

This clone was recorded a few times. The rearrangement joins TRBV30 to TRBJ2-4, with D uncertain. This CDR3 has 12 residues. Trimming cost V 8 bases and J 4 bases, with 12 bases left between them. Germline-derived CDR1 and CDR2 are GTSNPN and SVGIG (reference sequence). In nucleotides, the CDR3 is TGTGCCGTGAAGGTGGTTAAAAACATTCAGTACTTC. This codes for CAVKVVKNIQYF.

This chain connects TRBV5-1 to TRBJ1-4, with TRBD1 identical over 9 bases. The CDR3 has 14 residues. The germline gives CDR1 SGHRS, CDR2 YFSETQ. V shed 4 bases and J 8 bases; nucleotides not matched to a gene: 6. The CDR3 region has the DNA TGCGCCAGCAGCCAAGGGACAGGGCGGGAAAAACTGTTTTTT. Translated: CASSQGTGREKLFF.

The chain joins TRBV3-1 (or the pseudogene TRBV3-2) to TRBJ2-2; 8 positions agree with TRBD2. V gave up 1 base and J gave up 1 base; unmatched junction bases: 2. CDR1 is LGHDT, CDR2 YNNKEL, per germline (reference sequence). The CDR3 has 16 amino acids. Written as DNA, the CDR3 is TGTGCCAGCAGCCAAGCAACTAGCGGGAACACCGGGGAGCTGTTTTTT. Residues: CASSQATSGNTGELFF.

V is TRBV19 and J is TRBJ1-2, with TRBD1 identical over 12 bases. The germline V gene has CDR1 LNHDA and CDR2 SQIVND (reference sequence). This CDR3 comprises 18 residues. V dropped 5 bases and J dropped 8; count of bases not matched to a gene: 18. The CDR3 DNA reads as TGTGCCAGTAGTCTACGACTGGGACAGGGGGCAAGGGATCAGGGCTACACCTTC. Translated: CASSLRLGQGARDQGYTF.

The chain couples TRBV25-1 to TRBJ2-3; 11 nucleotides match TRBD2. This CDR3 contains 15 residues. CDR1 MGHDK and CDR2 SYGVNS come from the germline V gene. V dropped 0 bases and J dropped 6; count of bases not matched to a gene: 2. The chain's CDR3 is CASSEYTSGSDTQYF. The CDR3 nucleotides read TGTGCCAGCAGTGAATATACTAGCGGGAGTGATACGCAGTATTTT.

The V call is TRBV19, the J call TRBJ2-1, with D unclear. Trimming pared 0 bases from V and 4 bases from J, leaving 7 bases between. Germline lookup yields CDR1 LNHDA and CDR2 SQIVND (reference sequence). The CDR3 consists of 14 residues. CDR3 protein: CASSIDRPYNEQFF. The CDR3 nucleotides read TGTGCCAGTAGTATAGATCGACCTTACAATGAGCAGTTCTTC.

V and J are TRBV5-6 and TRBJ2-2; 9 bases align to TRBD1. The length of the CDR3 is 16 residues. CDR1 is SGHDT, CDR2 YYEEEE, per germline. V was pared by 3 bases and J by 0 bases, with 3 bases of the junction left unmatched. CDR3 sequence reads: CASSYRGPSNTGELFF. The CDR3, as DNA: TGTGCCAGCAGCTACAGGGGGCCCTCGAACACCGGGGAGCTGTTTTTT.

The chain joins TRBV2 to TRBJ1-2, with 9 bases identical to TRBD1. Germline loops: CDR1 SNHLY, CDR2 FYNNEI. The CDR3 extends over 15 amino acids. With 4 bases clipped from V and 8 bases from J, the junction kept 11 bases outside the gene matches. CDR3 coding DNA: TGTGCCAGCAGTGGGAACGGACAGGGGAGAGAAGGCTACACCTTC. Translated, it gives CASSGNGQGREGYTF.

This chain uses TRBV6-1 with TRBJ2-7, with D possibly TRBD1 on 6 matching bases. CDR1 and CDR2 (germline): MNHNS, SASEGT. V was trimmed by 3 bases and J by 4 bases, leaving 25 bases between them. This CDR3 spans 18 amino acids. The CDR3 DNA follows: TGTGCCAGCAGTGATGGGTCGTGGGGGCGGTCGGGTTGGTACGAGCAGTACTTC. Residues: CASSDGSWGRSGWYEQYF.

This clone occurred a few times. This chain joins TRBV29-1 and TRBJ1-1; TRBD1 agrees at 10 bases. From germline, CDR1 is SQVTM and CDR2 ANQGSEA. This CDR3 is built from 14 residues. The junction had 8 bases not matched to a gene; V was cut back by 5 bases and J by 5 bases. CDR3 bases: TGCAGCGTTATCTGGGGACAGGGGTTGACTGAAGCTTTCTTT. Translated: CSVIWGQGLTEAFF. Full variable domain (remainder filled in from reference TRBV29-1 and TRBJ1-1): SAVISQKPSRDICQRGTSLTIQCQVDSQVTMMFWYRQQPGQSLTLIATANQGSEATYESGFVIDKFPISRPNLTFSTLTVSNMSPEDSSIYLCSVIWGQGLTEAFFGQGTRLTVV.

The CDR3 DNA reads as TGCGCCAGCAGCTTGGGGGCGTCAACTAATGAAAAACTGTTTTTT. Amino acid sequence: CASSLGASTNEKLFF. This rearrangement joins TRBV5-1 to TRBJ1-4; the D is unclear. The ends were cut back, 0 bases at V and 0 bases at J, with 6 bases in the middle. This CDR3 is built from 15 residues. The germline V gene encodes CDR1 SGHRS and CDR2 YFSETQ.

This clone was counted once. The genes are TRBV4-1 and TRBJ2-7, with D perhaps TRBD2 (5 bases). This CDR3 spans 18 amino acids. V shed 0 bases and J shed 2 bases, with 20 bases lying between them. Germline V CDR1 and CDR2: MGHRA, YSYEKL. This chain's CDR3 is CASSQDPPPSHSPYEQYF. CDR3 in DNA: TGCGCCAGCAGCCAAGATCCCCCCCCTAGCCACAGTCCCTACGAGCAGTACTTC.

The rearrangement uses TRBV5-1 and TRBJ1-1; D is uncertain. CDR3 length: 16 residues. The germline V and J ends were trimmed by 1 base and 1 base, with 14 bases remaining between them. The V gene's germline CDR1 is SGHRS and CDR2 YFSETQ. This chain's CDR3 is CASSLSRGVGNTEAFF. CDR3 nucleotides: TGCGCCAGCAGCTTGTCCCGGGGAGTCGGGAACACTGAAGCTTTCTTT. The whole variable domain, remainder taken from reference TRBV5-1 and TRBJ1-1, is KAGVTQTPRYLIKTRGQQVTLSCSPISGHRSVSWYQQTPGQGLQFLFEYFSETQRNKGNFPGRFSGRQFSNSRSEMNVSTLELGDSALYLCASSLSRGVGNTEAFFGQGTRLTVV.

The V call is TRBV6-4, the J call TRBJ1-1; D call uncertain. Germline CDR1 MRHNA, CDR2 SNTAGT. The CDR3 runs to 13 residues. Trimming pared 2 bases from V and 7 bases from J, leaving 11 bases between. This CDR3 reads CASSDRVDDEAFF. The DNA of the CDR3 is TGTGCCAGCAGTGACAGGGTAGATGATGAAGCTTTCTTT.

The chain couples TRBV19 to TRBJ2-2; tentatively, D is TRBD2 (5 bases). Germline loops: CDR1 LNHDA, CDR2 SQIVND (reference sequence). The CDR3 is made up of 15 amino acids. Trimming removed 3 bases from V and 4 bases from J, with 12 bases in between. CDR3 nucleotides: TGTGCCAGTAGTATGCGGGCAGCTATCACCGGGGAGCTGTTTTTT. Protein: CASSMRAAITGELFF.

The chain has TRBV14 and TRBJ2-2; a weak D match, TRBD2 (5 bases). CDR1 is SGHDN, CDR2 FVKESK, per germline. The CDR3 spans 15 residues. The V and J ends lost 0 bases and 7 bases respectively, with 12 bases between them. As DNA, the CDR3 is TGTGCCAGCAGCCAAGATTTCGGGGTTGGCGGGGAGCTGTTTTTT. Translating gives CASSQDFGVGGELFF.

To note about this clone: The sample contains more than one DNA sequence encoding this CDR3. The J gene is TRBJ2-5, the V gene TRBV5-1; D perhaps matches TRBD2 (5 bases). The V end lost 4 bases, the J end lost 5 bases, and 12 bases lay between the germline ends. The germline CDR1 and CDR2 sequences are SGHRS and YFSETQ. This CDR3 is built from 13 residues. CDR3 region: CASSPGWEETQYF. The CDR3 DNA follows: TGCGCCAGCAGCCCGGGTTGGGAGGAGACCCAGTACTTC.

Note on this clone: This same CDR3 is encoded by further DNA sequences in the sample. The chain recombines TRBV25-1 with TRBJ1-3, with D possibly matching TRBD1 (6 bases). Trimming left V 4 bases short and J 3 bases short, with 10 bases between. There are 14 residues in the CDR3. From germline, CDR1 is MGHDK and CDR2 SYGVNS. Here the CDR3 reads CASSAGVVGNTIYF. The CDR3 DNA reads as TGTGCCAGCAGTGCAGGGGTCGTTGGAAACACCATATATTTT.

This clone came up once. The rearrangement uses TRBV30 and TRBJ1-2, with TRBD1 matching over 7 bases. Trimming removed 0 bases from V and 2 bases from J; junction bases left unmatched: 6. The CDR3 has 15 amino acids. Germline-derived CDR1 and CDR2 are GTSNPN and SVGIG (reference sequence). The CDR3 coding sequence is TGTGCCTGGAGTGTAGGGACAGCCCTCAACTATGGCTACACCTTC. This codes for CAWSVGTALNYGYTF. Using reference TRBV30 and TRBJ1-2 for the parts outside the CDR3, the full variable domain is SQTIHQWPATLVQPVGSPLSLECTVEGTSNPNLYWYRQAAGRGLQLLFYSVGIGQISSEVPQNLSASRPQDRQFILSSKKLLLSDSGFYLCAWSVGTALNYGYTFGSGTRLTVV.

The chain combines TRBV5-6 with TRBJ1-1, with D unresolved. The germline V gene encodes CDR1 SGHDT and CDR2 YYEEEE. Trimming removed 4 bases at V and 7 bases at J, with 11 bases between. The length of the CDR3 is 12 residues. The CDR3 DNA follows: TGTGCCAGCAGCCGCCGTGTAAATGAAGCTTTCTTT. Its translation: CASSRRVNEAFF.